The present entry profiles one T cell receptor beta chain with its context. Its antigen is as yet unknown. The data stem from a study of cytomegalovirus exposure and HLA in healthy donors. Overall study: Earlier work reported approximately 110 million unique TCR beta sequences from about 180 million T cells. Overall study findings and caveats: Clonal expansion was found to be greater in HLA-associated TCR beta chains than in equally common others in a later analysis. Later work found that TCR association rates differed between HLA loci; DRB1 had the most and HLA-C the fewest.

Germline CDR1 reads SEHNR; CDR2 reads FQNEAQ (reference sequence). The length of the CDR3 is 14 residues. Trimming cost V 1 base and J 4 bases, with 8 bases left between them. PCR employed 60 Vbeta and 13 Jbeta primers. The table came from immunoSEQ multiplex PCR; TCRdb's copy has only in-frame clones and leaves some out. Of under 200,000 clones in the sample, around four fifths were seen once. The receptor was isolated from a man aged 35-49 years in good health and CMV-seropositive. The sample consisted of PBMCs. V usage is TRBV7-9 and J usage is TRBJ1-5; the D is unclear. The CDR3 DNA reads as TGTGCCAGCAGCTTAGAGACGGGTAATCAGCCCCAGCATTTT. Its protein product is CASSLETGNQPQHF.